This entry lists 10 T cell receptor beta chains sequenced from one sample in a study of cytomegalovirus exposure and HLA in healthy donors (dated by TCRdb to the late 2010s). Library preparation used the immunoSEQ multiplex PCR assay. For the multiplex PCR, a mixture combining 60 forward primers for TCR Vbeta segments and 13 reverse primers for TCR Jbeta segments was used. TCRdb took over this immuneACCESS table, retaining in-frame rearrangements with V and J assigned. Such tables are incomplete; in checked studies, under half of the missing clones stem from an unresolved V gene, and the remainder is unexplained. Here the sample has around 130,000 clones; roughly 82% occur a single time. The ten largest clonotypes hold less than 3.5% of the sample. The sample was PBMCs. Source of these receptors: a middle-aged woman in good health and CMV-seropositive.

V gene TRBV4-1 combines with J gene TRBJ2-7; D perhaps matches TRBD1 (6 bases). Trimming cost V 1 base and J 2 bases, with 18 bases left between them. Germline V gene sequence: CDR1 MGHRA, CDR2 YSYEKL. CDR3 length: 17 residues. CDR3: CASSQALTGMRAYEQYF. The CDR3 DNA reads TGCGCCAGCAGCCAAGCCTTAACAGGGATGCGCGCCTACGAGCAGTACTTC.

This chain's CDR3 is CASSQESGGTYEQYF. The CDR3 nucleotides are TGCGCCAGCAGCCAAGAATCGGGAGGTACGTACGAGCAGTACTTC. The V call is TRBV4-3, the J call TRBJ2-7; TRBD2 agrees at 7 bases. The CDR3 is 15 amino acids. CDR1 is LGHNA and CDR2 is YSLEER in the germline V gene. J gave up 4 bases and V 0 bases, and 6 bases lay outside the gene matches.

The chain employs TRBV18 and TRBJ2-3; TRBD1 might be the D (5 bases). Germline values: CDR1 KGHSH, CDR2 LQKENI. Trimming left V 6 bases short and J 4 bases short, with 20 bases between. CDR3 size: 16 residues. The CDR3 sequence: CASSPGAEPSPDTQYF. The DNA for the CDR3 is TGTGCCAGCTCCCCTGGGGCGGAGCCCTCTCCAGATACGCAGTATTTT.

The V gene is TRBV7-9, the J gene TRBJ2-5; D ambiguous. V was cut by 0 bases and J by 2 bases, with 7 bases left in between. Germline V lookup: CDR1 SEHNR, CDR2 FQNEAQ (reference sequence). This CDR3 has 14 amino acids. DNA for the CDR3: TGTGCCAGCAGCTTAGCGGGCGTTCAAGAGACCCAGTACTTC. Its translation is CASSLAGVQETQYF.

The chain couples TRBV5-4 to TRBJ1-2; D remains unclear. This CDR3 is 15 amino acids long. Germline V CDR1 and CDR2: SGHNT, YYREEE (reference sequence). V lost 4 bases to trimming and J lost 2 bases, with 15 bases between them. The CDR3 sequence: CASSTPPAENYGYTF. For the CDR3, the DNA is TGTGCCAGCAGCACCCCACCCGCAGAAAACTATGGCTACACCTTC.

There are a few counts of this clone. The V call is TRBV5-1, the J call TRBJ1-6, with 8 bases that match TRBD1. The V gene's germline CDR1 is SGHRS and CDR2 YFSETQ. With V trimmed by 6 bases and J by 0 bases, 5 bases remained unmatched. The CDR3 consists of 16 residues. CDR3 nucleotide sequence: TGCGCCAGCAAAAGGACAGGGAGCTCCTATAATTCACCCCTCCACTTT. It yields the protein CASKRTGSSYNSPLHF.

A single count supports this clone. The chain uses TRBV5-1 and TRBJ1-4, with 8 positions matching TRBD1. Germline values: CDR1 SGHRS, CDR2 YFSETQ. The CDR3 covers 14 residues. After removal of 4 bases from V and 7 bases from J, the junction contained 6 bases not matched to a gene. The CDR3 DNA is TGCGCCAGCAGCCGCTCAGGGGGCGGTGAAAAACTGTTTTTT. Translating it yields CASSRSGGGEKLFF.

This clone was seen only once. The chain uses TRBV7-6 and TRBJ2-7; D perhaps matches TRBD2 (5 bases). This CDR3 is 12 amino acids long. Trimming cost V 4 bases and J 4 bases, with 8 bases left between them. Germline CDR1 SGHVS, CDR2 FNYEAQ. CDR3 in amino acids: CASSSRGYEQYF. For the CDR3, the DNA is TGTGCCAGCAGCTCTCGGGGATACGAGCAGTACTTC.

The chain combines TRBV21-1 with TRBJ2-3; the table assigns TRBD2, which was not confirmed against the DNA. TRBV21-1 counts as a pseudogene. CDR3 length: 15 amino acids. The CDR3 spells CASSKRLVSTDTQYF. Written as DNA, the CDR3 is TGTGCCAGCAGCAAACGGCTAGTTAGCACAGATACGCAGTATTTT.

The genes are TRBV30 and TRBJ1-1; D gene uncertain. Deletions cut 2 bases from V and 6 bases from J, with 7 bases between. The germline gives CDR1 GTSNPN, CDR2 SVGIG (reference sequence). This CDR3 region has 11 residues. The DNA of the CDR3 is TGTGCCTGGAGTCCGCAGGCTGAAGCTTTCTTT. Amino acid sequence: CAWSPQAEAFF.